This T cell receptor beta chain was sequenced during a study of shared T cell receptors in the human thymus. V shed 0 bases, J shed 5 bases, and the junction held 9 bases outside the gene matches. The germline gives CDR1 GTSNPN, CDR2 SVGIG (reference sequence). The CDR3 is made up of 16 amino acids. The assay was immunoSEQ multiplex PCR, and TCRdb's table has in-frame clones only and misses some. The table lists roughly 700,000 clones, roughly 90% of them singletons. With respect to this clone: The same CDR3 can be traced to other DNA sequences in this sample.

This sample also appeared in a second study, on human thymus T cells. Per that study: Thymus pieces cut out during corrective heart surgery were the tissue that was used.

This TCR was sampled from a boy younger than two with a congenital heart defect. The sample taken for sequencing was thymocytes. The rearrangement links TRBV30 to TRBJ2-5, with TRBD1 identical over 10 bases. Here the CDR3 reads CAWSVRRGQGYETQYF. The CDR3 nucleotides read TGTGCCTGGAGTGTACGCCGGGGACAGGGGTACGAGACCCAGTACTTC. The full variable domain, with the rest looked up from reference TRBV30 and TRBJ2-5, is SQTIHQWPATLVQPVGSPLSLECTVEGTSNPNLYWYRQAAGRGLQLLFYSVGIGQISSEVPQNLSASRPQDRQFILSSKKLLLSDSGFYLCAWSVRRGQGYETQYFGPGTRLLVL.